A single sample gave rise to the 9 T cell receptor beta chains below, sequenced in a study of T cells in Graves' hyperthyroidism and ophthalmopathy. Amplification of TCR beta CDR3 regions was performed using RNA transcripts as template. HTBI primers drove first-round RT-PCR of the TCR CDR3. In TCRdb, the multiplex PCR reads were re-called with MiXCR into one record per CDR3 protein. This sample carries fewer than 650,000 distinct CDR3 sequences, approximately 15% of them seen once, and the ten largest clones take more than 4.5%. The specimen was blood. The receptors here all came from a woman in her twenties or thirties with Graves' hyperthyroidism that later progressed to Graves' ophthalmopathy.

This clonotype was detected ten times or more. The gene calls are TRBV28 and TRBJ2-1, with TRBD1 as a possible D gene (6 bases). Trimming left V 3 bases short and J 9 bases short, with 12 bases between. Germline V lookup: CDR1 MDHEN, CDR2 SYDVKM. The CDR3 runs to 13 residues. CDR3 residues: CASSLAGVGEQFF. The CDR3 coding sequence is TGTGCCAGCAGTTTGGCAGGGGTAGGTGAGCAGTTCTTC.

The chain recombines TRBV29-1 with TRBJ2-1; D not resolved. The ends were cut back, 1 base at V and 0 bases at J, with 4 bases in the middle. There are 13 residues in the CDR3. CDR1 is SQVTM, CDR2 ANQGSEA, per germline. The CDR3 coding sequence is TGCAGCGTTGAAGTAAGCTCCTACAATGAGCAGTTCTTC. As protein: CSVEVSSYNEQFF.

As to this clonotype: One base away lies a much larger clone, so this may be a sequencing read error. The V call is TRBV6-1, the J call TRBJ2-1, with D perhaps matching TRBD2 (6 bases). CDR1 MNHNS and CDR2 SASEGT come from the germline V gene. There are 15 residues in the CDR3. With 7 bases removed from V and 8 bases from J, the gap between germline ends came to 21 bases. This CDR3 is CASTLVGSASDEQFF. The CDR3 nucleotides read TGTGCCAGCACCCTAGTCGGGAGCGCATCGGATGAGCAGTTCTTC.

This clonotype was counted at least ten times. The chain joins TRBV24-1 to TRBJ2-3; D remains unclear. Germline lookup yields CDR1 KGHDR and CDR2 SFDVKD. V was shortened by 4 bases and J by 5 bases, with 9 bases between the two germline ends. The length of the CDR3 is 13 residues. The CDR3 sequence: CATSDPSRDTQYF. CDR3 coding DNA: TGTGCCACCAGTGACCCCAGCCGAGATACGCAGTATTTT.

This clonotype was picked up many times. This sequence joins TRBV6-1 and TRBJ2-7, with 9 bases fitting TRBD2. V shed 7 bases, J shed 2 bases, and the junction held 6 bases outside the gene matches. CDR1 is MNHNS and CDR2 is SASEGT in the germline V gene. The CDR3 runs 14 residues. The CDR3 nucleotides are TGTGCCAGCAACCAGCGGGAGGCCCCCTACGAGCAGTACTTC. It yields the protein CASNQREAPYEQYF.

The table lists this clonotype with many counts. The chain's CDR3 is CAISGTSGIGEQYF. CDR3 nucleotide sequence: TGTGCCATATCCGGGACTAGCGGGATTGGGGAGCAGTACTTC. The V and J genes are TRBV10-3 and TRBJ2-7; 13 nucleotides agree with TRBD2. J gave up 7 bases and V 9 bases, and 9 bases lay outside the gene matches. Germline CDR1 ENHRY, CDR2 SYGVKD. This CDR3 contains 14 residues.

This clonotype came up many times. The J gene is TRBJ2-1, the V gene TRBV27, with D possibly TRBD2 on 5 matching bases. Trimming stripped 6 bases from V and 0 bases from J, with 12 bases between. Germline CDR1 reads MNHEY; CDR2 reads SMNVEV (reference sequence). CDR3 length: 15 residues. The CDR3 DNA reads TGTGCCAGCAGCCGGGGTCCGAGCTCCTACAATGAGCAGTTCTTC. As protein: CASSRGPSSYNEQFF.

This clonotype was counted only a few times. This chain joins TRBV6-1 and TRBJ2-3; possibly TRBD2 for D (7 bases). Trimming took 2 bases from V and 11 from J, leaving 14 bases between them. The CDR3 spans 13 residues. The germline CDR1 and CDR2 sequences are MNHNS and SASEGT. The CDR3 is CASSESSGGWQYF. CDR3 DNA sequence: TGTGCCAGCAGTGAAAGTTCGGGGGGCTGGCAGTATTTT.

Many counts were recorded for this clonotype. The DNA for the CDR3 is TGTGCCAGTAGTACGGGCCTTAGCCAAGCTTTCTTT. Protein product: CASSTGLSQAFF. The chain has TRBV19 and TRBJ1-1; D call uncertain. The CDR3 extends over 12 amino acids. V was clipped by 4 bases and J by 9 bases, with 12 bases between them. Germline CDR1 and CDR2: LNHDA and SQIVND (reference sequence).